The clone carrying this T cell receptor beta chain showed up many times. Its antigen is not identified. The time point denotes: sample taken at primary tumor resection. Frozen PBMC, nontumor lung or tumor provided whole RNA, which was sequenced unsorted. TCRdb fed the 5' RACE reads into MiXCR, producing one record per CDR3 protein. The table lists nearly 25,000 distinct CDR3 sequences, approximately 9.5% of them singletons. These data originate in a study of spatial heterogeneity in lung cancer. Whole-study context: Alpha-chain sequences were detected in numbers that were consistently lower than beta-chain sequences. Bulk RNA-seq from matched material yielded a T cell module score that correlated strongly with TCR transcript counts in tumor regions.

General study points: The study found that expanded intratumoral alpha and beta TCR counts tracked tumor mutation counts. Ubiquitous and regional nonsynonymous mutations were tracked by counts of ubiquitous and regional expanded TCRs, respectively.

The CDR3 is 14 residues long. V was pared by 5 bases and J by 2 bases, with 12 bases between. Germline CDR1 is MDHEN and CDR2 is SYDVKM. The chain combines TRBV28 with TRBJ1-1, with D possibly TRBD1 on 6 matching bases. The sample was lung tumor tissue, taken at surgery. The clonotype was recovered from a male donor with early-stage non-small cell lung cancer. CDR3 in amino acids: CASSGPGENTEAFF. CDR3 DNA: TGTGCCAGCAGTGGGCCAGGGGAAAACACTGAAGCTTTCTTT.